The entry that follows covers one TCR beta chain sequence. The authors carried out high-throughput sequencing of TCR beta. They applied it to CD8+ and CD4+ T cells obtained from blood. Each multiple sclerosis control was a treatment-naive patient with relapsing-remitting disease that was either stable or active. The CD8+ and CD4+ T cells were negatively isolated, with the TEMRA cells enriched by FACS. Germline CDR1 is SEHNR and CDR2 is FQNEAQ (reference sequence). Trimming took 3 bases from V and 1 from J, leaving 12 bases between them. The CDR3 contains 16 residues. This sample is drawn from a study of CD8 T cells in Susac syndrome. The authors reverse transcribed roughly 0.5 to 1 ug RNA with random hexamers. The CDR3 of TCR beta was amplified by immunoSEQ multiplex PCR across 54 Vbeta and 13 Jbeta. TCRdb re-called the immunoSEQ multiplex PCR reads with MiXCR, one entry per CDR3 protein. The table records hundreds of thousands of distinct CDR3 sequences, 65% to 90% of them present only once.

This clonotype originated in a human donor with multiple sclerosis. The chain employs TRBV7-9 and TRBJ2-2; perhaps TRBD1 as D (6 bases). The sample taken for sequencing was CD8+ T cells from PBMCs. DNA for the CDR3: TGTGCCAGCAGCTTGGGACGGACAGTGAACACCGGGGAGCTGTTTTTT. Its protein product is CASSLGRTVNTGELFF. The full variable domain, its missing parts supplied by reference TRBV7-9 and TRBJ2-2, is DTGVSQNPRHKITKRGQNVTFRCDPISEHNRLYWYRQTLGQGPEFLTYFQNEAQLEKSRLLSDRFSAERPKGSFSTLEIQRTEQGDSAMYLCASSLGRTVNTGELFFGEGSRLTVL.